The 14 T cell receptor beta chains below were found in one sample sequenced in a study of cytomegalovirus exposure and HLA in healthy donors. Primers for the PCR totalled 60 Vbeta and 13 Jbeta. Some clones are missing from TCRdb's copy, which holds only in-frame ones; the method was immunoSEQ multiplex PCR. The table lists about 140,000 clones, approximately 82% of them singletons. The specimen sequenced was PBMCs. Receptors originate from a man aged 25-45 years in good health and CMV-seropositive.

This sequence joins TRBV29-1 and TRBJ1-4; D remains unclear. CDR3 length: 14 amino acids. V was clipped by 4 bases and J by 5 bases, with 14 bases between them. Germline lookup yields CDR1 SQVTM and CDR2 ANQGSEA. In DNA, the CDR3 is TGCAGCGTTGCCCCCCGGGGAGCAAATGAAAAACTGTTTTTT. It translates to CSVAPRGANEKLFF.

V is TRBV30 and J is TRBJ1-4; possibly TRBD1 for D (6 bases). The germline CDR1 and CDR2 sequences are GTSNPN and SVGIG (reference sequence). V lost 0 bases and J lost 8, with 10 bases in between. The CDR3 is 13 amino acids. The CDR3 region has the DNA TGTGCCTGGAGTGTACAGGGAAGCGAAAAACTGTTTTTT. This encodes CAWSVQGSEKLFF.

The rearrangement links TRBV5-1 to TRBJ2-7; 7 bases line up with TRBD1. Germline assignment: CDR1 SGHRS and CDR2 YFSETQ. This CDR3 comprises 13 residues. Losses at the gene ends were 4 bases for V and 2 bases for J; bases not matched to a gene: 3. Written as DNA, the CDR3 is TGCGCCAGCAGCCCGGGACAGACCTACGAGCAGTACTTC. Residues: CASSPGQTYEQYF.

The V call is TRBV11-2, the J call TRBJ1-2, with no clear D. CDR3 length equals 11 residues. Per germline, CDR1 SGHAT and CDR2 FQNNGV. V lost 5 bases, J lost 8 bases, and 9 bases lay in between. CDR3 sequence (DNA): TGTGCCAGCAGCCCCGCCGGGGGCTACACCTTC. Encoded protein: CASSPAGGYTF. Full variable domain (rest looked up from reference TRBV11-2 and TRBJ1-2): EAGVAQSPRYKIIEKRQSVAFWCNPISGHATLYWYQQILGQGPKLLIQFQNNGVVDDSQLPKDRFSAERLKGVDSTLKIQPAKLEDSAVYLCASSPAGGYTFGSGTRLTVV.

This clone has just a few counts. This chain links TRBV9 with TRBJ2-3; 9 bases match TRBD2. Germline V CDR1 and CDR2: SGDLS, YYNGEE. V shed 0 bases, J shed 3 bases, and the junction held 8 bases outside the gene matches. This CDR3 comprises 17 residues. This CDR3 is CASSVAERGAGTDTQYF. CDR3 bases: TGTGCCAGCAGCGTAGCCGAGCGGGGGGCCGGAACAGATACGCAGTATTTT.

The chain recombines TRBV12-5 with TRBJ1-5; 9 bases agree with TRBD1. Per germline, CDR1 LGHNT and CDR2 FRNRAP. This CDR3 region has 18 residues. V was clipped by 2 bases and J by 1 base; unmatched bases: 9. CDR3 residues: CASGLPRTGEGSNQPQHF. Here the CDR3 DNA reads TGTGCTAGTGGTTTGCCCCGGACAGGGGAGGGGAGCAATCAGCCCCAGCATTTT. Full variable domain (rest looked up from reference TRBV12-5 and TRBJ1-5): DARVTQTPRHKVTEMGQEVTMRCQPILGHNTVFWYRQTMMQGLELLAYFRNRAPLDDSGMPKDRFSAEMPDATLATLKIQPSEPRDSAVYFCASGLPRTGEGSNQPQHFGDGTRLSIL.

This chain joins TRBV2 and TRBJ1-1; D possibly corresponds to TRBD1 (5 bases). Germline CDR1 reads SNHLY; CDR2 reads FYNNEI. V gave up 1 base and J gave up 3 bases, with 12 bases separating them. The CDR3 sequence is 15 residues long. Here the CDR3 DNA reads TGTGCCAGCAGTGAAGAGGCCAGGGTGGACACTGAAGCTTTCTTT. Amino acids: CASSEEARVDTEAFF.

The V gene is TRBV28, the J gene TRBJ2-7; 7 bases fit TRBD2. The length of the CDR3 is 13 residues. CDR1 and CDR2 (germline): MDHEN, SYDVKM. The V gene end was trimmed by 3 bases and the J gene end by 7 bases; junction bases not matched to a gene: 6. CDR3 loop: CASSFGDGREQYF. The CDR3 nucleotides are TGTGCCAGCAGTTTCGGGGACGGGAGGGAGCAGTACTTC.

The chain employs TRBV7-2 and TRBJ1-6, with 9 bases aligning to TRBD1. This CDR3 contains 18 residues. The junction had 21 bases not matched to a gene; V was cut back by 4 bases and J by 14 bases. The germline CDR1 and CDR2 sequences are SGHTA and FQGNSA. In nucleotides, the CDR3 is TGTGCCAGCAGCTGGGACACAGGGGGCCTCAAAAGAAAGTCGGCCCTCCACTTT. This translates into CASSWDTGGLKRKSALHF.

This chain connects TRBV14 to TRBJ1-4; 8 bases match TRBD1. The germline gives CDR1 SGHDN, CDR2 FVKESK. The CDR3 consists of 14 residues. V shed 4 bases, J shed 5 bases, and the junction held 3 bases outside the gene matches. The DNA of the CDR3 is TGTGCCAGCAGCCCGAGGACAGGGAATGAAAAACTGTTTTTT. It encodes CASSPRTGNEKLFF.

CDR3: CASSPDYLSTDTQYF. The CDR3 DNA sequence: TGTGCCAGCAGCCCTGACTATCTTAGCACAGATACGCAGTATTTT. This chain links TRBV7-2 with TRBJ2-3; TRBD2 might be the D (5 bases). V was shortened by 5 bases and J by 0 bases, with 12 bases between the two germline ends. The CDR3 is 15 amino acids. Germline V CDR1 and CDR2: SGHTA, FQGNSA. Based on the CDR3 plus reference TRBV7-2 and TRBJ2-3, the full variable domain is GAGVSQSPSNKVTEKGKDVELRCDPISGHTALYWYRQSLGQGLEFLIYFQGNSAPDKSGLPSDRFSAERTGGSVSTLTIQRTQQEDSAVYLCASSPDYLSTDTQYFGPGTRLTVL.

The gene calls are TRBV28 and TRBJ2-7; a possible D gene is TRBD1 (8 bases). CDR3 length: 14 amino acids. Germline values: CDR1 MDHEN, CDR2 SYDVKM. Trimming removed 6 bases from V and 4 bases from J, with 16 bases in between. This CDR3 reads CASRETGEGYEQYF. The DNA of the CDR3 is TGTGCCAGCAGGGAGACAGGGGAGGGGTACGAGCAGTACTTC.

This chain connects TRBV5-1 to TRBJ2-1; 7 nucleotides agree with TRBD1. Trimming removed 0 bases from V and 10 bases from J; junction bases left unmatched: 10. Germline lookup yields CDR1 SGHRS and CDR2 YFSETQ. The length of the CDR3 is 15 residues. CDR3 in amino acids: CASSLGGTDPGEQFF. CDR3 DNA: TGCGCCAGCAGCTTGGGTGGGACAGACCCCGGAGAGCAGTTCTTC.

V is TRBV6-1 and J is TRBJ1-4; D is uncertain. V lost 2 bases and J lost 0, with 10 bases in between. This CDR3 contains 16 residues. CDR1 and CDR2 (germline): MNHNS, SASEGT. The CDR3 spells CASSEYILSTNEKLFF. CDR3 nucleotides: TGTGCCAGCAGTGAATATATACTTTCAACTAATGAAAAACTGTTTTTT.